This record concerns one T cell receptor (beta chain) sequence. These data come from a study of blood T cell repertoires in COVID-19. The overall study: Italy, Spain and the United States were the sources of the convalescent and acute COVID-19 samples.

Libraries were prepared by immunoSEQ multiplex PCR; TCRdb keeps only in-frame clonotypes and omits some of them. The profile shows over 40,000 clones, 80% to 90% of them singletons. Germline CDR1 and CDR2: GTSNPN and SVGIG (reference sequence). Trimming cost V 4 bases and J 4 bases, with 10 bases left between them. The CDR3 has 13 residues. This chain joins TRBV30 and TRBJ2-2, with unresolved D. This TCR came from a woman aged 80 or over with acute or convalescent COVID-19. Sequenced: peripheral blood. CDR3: CAWTPRGTGELFF. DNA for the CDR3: TGTGCCTGGACCCCCCGAGGCACCGGGGAGCTGTTTTTT.